These T cell receptor beta chains were read from a single sample in a study of blood T cell repertoires in COVID-19. TCRdb keeps only in-frame clones here, not all; method: immunoSEQ multiplex PCR. The top ten hold approximately 10% of the sample, which has around 150,000 clones, around 87% seen once. Material for sequencing was peripheral blood. Receptors originate from an older woman with COVID-19, enrolled during active disease. Both conserved end residues are part of each CDR3. A D gene is named only where the DNA matches it firmly. A row's size may be missing; if present it is once, few, many or a size class.

j_call: TRBJ2-3
v_call: TRBV3-1/TRBV3-2
d_call: -
clone_size: -
cdr3_aa: CASSLTGDTQYF
cdr3_nt: TGTGCCAGCAGTTTAACGGGGGATACGCAGTATTTT

j_call: TRBJ1-1
v_call: TRBV10-1
d_call: -
clone_size: -
cdr3_aa: CASSESGRANTEAFF
cdr3_nt: TGCGCCAGCAGTGAGTCCGGCAGGGCCAACACTGAAGCTTTCTTT

j_call: TRBJ2-7
v_call: TRBV7-8
d_call: TRBD1
clone_size: -
cdr3_aa: CASSLGGTGGSYEQYF
cdr3_nt: TGTGCCAGCAGCTTAGGGGGGACAGGGGGCTCCTACGAGCAGTACTTC

j_call: TRBJ2-1
v_call: TRBV10-1
d_call: -
clone_size: once
cdr3_aa: CASSEAVGRYNEQFF
cdr3_nt: TGCGCCAGCAGTGAAGCAGTGGGGCGCTACAATGAGCAGTTCTTC

j_call: TRBJ2-3
v_call: TRBV7-2
d_call: TRBD2
clone_size: -
cdr3_aa: CASSLDTLAGVTDTQYF
cdr3_nt: TGTGCCAGCAGCTTAGATACCTTAGCGGGGGTGACAGATACGCAGTATTTT

j_call: TRBJ1-6
v_call: TRBV18
d_call: -
clone_size: -
cdr3_aa: CASSPGVDSPLHF
cdr3_nt: TGTGCCAGCTCACCCGGGGTAGACTCACCCCTCCACTTT

j_call: TRBJ2-3
v_call: TRBV19
d_call: TRBD1
clone_size: -
cdr3_aa: CASSPRDREADTQYF
cdr3_nt: TGTGCCAGTAGTCCCCGGGACAGGGAAGCAGATACGCAGTATTTT

j_call: TRBJ1-3
v_call: TRBV5-1
d_call: -
clone_size: -
cdr3_aa: CASSYGTLTGNTIYF
cdr3_nt: TGCGCCAGCAGCTACGGGACATTGACTGGAAACACCATATATTTT

j_call: TRBJ2-7
v_call: TRBV5-1
d_call: TRBD1
clone_size: -
cdr3_aa: CASSWSPTGAYEQYF
cdr3_nt: TGCGCCAGCAGCTGGTCACCGACAGGGGCCTACGAGCAGTACTTC

j_call: TRBJ1-6
v_call: TRBV7-3
d_call: -
clone_size: -
cdr3_aa: CASSPTGYHNSPLHF
cdr3_nt: TGTGCCAGCAGCCCCACAGGGTACCATAATTCACCCCTCCACTTT

j_call: TRBJ1-3
v_call: TRBV18
d_call: -
clone_size: -
cdr3_aa: CASSPIPPNSGNTIYF
cdr3_nt: TGTGCCAGCTCACCCATCCCCCCCAACTCTGGAAACACCATATATTTT

j_call: TRBJ1-1
v_call: TRBV30
d_call: -
clone_size: -
cdr3_aa: CAWSVLTGSEAFF
cdr3_nt: TGTGCCTGGAGTGTATTGACAGGCTCTGAAGCTTTCTTT

j_call: TRBJ1-1
v_call: TRBV18
d_call: -
clone_size: -
cdr3_aa: CASSPPQGSNTEAFF
cdr3_nt: TGTGCCAGCTCACCACCGCAGGGGTCGAACACTGAAGCTTTCTTT

j_call: TRBJ1-3
v_call: TRBV7-9
d_call: -
clone_size: -
cdr3_aa: CASTLRGSGNTIYF
cdr3_nt: TGTGCCAGCACCCTCCGGGGCTCTGGAAACACCATATATTTT

j_call: TRBJ1-3
v_call: TRBV18
d_call: -
clone_size: -
cdr3_aa: CASSQDQTISGNTIYF
cdr3_nt: TGTGCCAGCTCCCAAGACCAGACAATCTCTGGAAACACCATATATTTT

j_call: TRBJ2-7
v_call: TRBV3-1/TRBV3-2
d_call: -
clone_size: -
cdr3_aa: CASSQGQPAYEQYF
cdr3_nt: TGTGCCAGCAGCCAAGGGCAACCCGCCTACGAGCAGTACTTC

j_call: TRBJ1-2
v_call: TRBV19
d_call: -
clone_size: -
cdr3_aa: CASSMRQGAGYTF
cdr3_nt: TGTGCCAGTAGTATGCGGCAAGGTGCTGGCTACACCTTC

j_call: TRBJ2-2
v_call: TRBV2
d_call: TRBD2
clone_size: -
cdr3_aa: CASSRTSGWTGELFF
cdr3_nt: TGTGCCAGCAGTCGGACTAGCGGGTGGACCGGGGAGCTGTTTTTT

j_call: TRBJ2-5
v_call: TRBV9
d_call: -
clone_size: -
cdr3_aa: CASSTRGQIQETQYF
cdr3_nt: TGTGCCAGCAGCACTAGAGGCCAGATACAAGAGACCCAGTACTTC

j_call: TRBJ2-7
v_call: TRBV11-1
d_call: TRBD1
clone_size: -
cdr3_aa: CASSSATGLGYEQYF
cdr3_nt: TGTGCCAGCAGCTCCGCGACAGGGTTAGGCTACGAGCAGTACTTC

j_call: TRBJ2-5
v_call: TRBV9
d_call: TRBD2
clone_size: -
cdr3_aa: CASSPLAGGRYQETQYF
cdr3_nt: TGTGCCAGCAGCCCCCTAGCGGGGGGCCGTTACCAAGAGACCCAGTACTTC

j_call: TRBJ1-6
v_call: TRBV28
d_call: -
clone_size: few
cdr3_aa: CANRGGGTNSPLHF
cdr3_nt: TGTGCCAACCGAGGGGGGGGTACTAATTCACCCCTCCACTTT

j_call: TRBJ1-1
v_call: TRBV7-2
d_call: -
clone_size: -
cdr3_aa: CASSLARGRTEAFF
cdr3_nt: TGTGCCAGCAGCTTAGCGCGGGGTCGCACTGAAGCTTTCTTT

j_call: TRBJ1-6
v_call: TRBV6-6
d_call: -
clone_size: -
cdr3_aa: CASSRTANNSPLHF
cdr3_nt: TGTGCCAGCAGTCGGACAGCAAATAATTCACCCCTCCACTTT

j_call: TRBJ2-3
v_call: TRBV5-1
d_call: TRBD2
clone_size: -
cdr3_aa: CASSSSGGAGTQYF
cdr3_nt: TGCGCCAGCAGCAGCAGCGGGGGGGCCGGTACGCAGTATTTT

j_call: TRBJ2-3
v_call: TRBV7-9
d_call: -
clone_size: -
cdr3_aa: CASSLRASSDTQYF
cdr3_nt: TGTGCCAGCAGCTTGAGGGCATCCTCAGATACGCAGTATTTT

j_call: TRBJ1-5
v_call: TRBV7-3
d_call: -
clone_size: once
cdr3_aa: CASSLRGGKGQPQHF
cdr3_nt: TGTGCCAGCAGCTTACGGGGGGGCAAGGGTCAGCCCCAGCATTTT

j_call: TRBJ2-1
v_call: TRBV2
d_call: TRBD1
clone_size: -
cdr3_aa: CASRAGTGPYNEQFF
cdr3_nt: TGTGCCAGCAGGGCCGGGACAGGGCCCTACAATGAGCAGTTCTTC

j_call: TRBJ1-5
v_call: TRBV4-1
d_call: TRBD1
clone_size: -
cdr3_aa: CASSHAGTGDQPQHF
cdr3_nt: TGCGCCAGCAGCCATGCCGGGACAGGTGATCAGCCCCAGCATTTT

j_call: TRBJ2-4
v_call: TRBV19
d_call: TRBD2
clone_size: -
cdr3_aa: CASSFGGGLAKNIQYF
cdr3_nt: TGTGCCAGTAGTTTTGGGGGGGGTTTAGCCAAAAACATTCAGTACTTC

j_call: TRBJ2-3
v_call: TRBV5-6
d_call: -
clone_size: -
cdr3_aa: CASRWAGFADTQYF
cdr3_nt: TGTGCCAGCAGGTGGGCGGGTTTCGCAGATACGCAGTATTTT

j_call: TRBJ1-6
v_call: TRBV20-1
d_call: -
clone_size: once
cdr3_aa: CSASSPLASPLHF
cdr3_nt: TGCAGTGCTAGTTCACCTCTAGCCTCACCCCTCCACTTT

j_call: TRBJ2-7
v_call: TRBV2
d_call: TRBD2
clone_size: -
cdr3_aa: CASTEVPLAGVLGYEQYF
cdr3_nt: TGTGCCAGCACCGAGGTCCCGCTAGCGGGGGTTCTCGGCTACGAGCAGTACTTC

j_call: TRBJ1-3
v_call: TRBV11-2
d_call: -
clone_size: -
cdr3_aa: CASSPRVRGAGNTIYF
cdr3_nt: TGTGCCAGCAGCCCCCGGGTCCGGGGGGCTGGAAACACCATATATTTT

j_call: TRBJ2-1
v_call: TRBV9
d_call: TRBD2
clone_size: -
cdr3_aa: CASSANLPGLAGGPPNEQFF
cdr3_nt: TGTGCCAGCAGCGCGAACCTACCGGGACTAGCGGGGGGGCCTCCGAATGAGCAGTTCTTC

j_call: TRBJ2-2
v_call: TRBV5-6
d_call: TRBD1
clone_size: -
cdr3_aa: CASSLEWGRGPTGELFF
cdr3_nt: TGTGCCAGCAGCTTGGAATGGGGCAGGGGGCCCACCGGGGAGCTGTTTTTT

j_call: TRBJ2-1
v_call: TRBV7-2
d_call: -
clone_size: -
cdr3_aa: CASSPKAGSYNEQFF
cdr3_nt: TGTGCCAGCAGCCCGAAGGCGGGGAGCTACAATGAGCAGTTCTTC

j_call: TRBJ2-2
v_call: TRBV3-1/TRBV3-2
d_call: -
clone_size: -
cdr3_aa: CASSLLLGASGTGELFF
cdr3_nt: TGTGCCAGCAGCCTCTTGCTGGGGGCCTCGGGCACCGGGGAGCTGTTTTTT

j_call: TRBJ1-1
v_call: TRBV3-1/TRBV3-2
d_call: -
clone_size: -
cdr3_aa: CASSQGRDHVEAFF
cdr3_nt: TGTGCCAGCAGCCAAGGGAGGGATCACGTTGAAGCTTTCTTT

j_call: TRBJ2-1
v_call: TRBV7-8
d_call: TRBD1
clone_size: once
cdr3_aa: CASSHPGQRTYNEQFF
cdr3_nt: TGTGCCAGCAGCCATCCGGGACAGAGAACCTACAATGAGCAGTTCTTC

j_call: TRBJ2-7
v_call: TRBV6-2/TRBV6-3
d_call: TRBD2
clone_size: -
cdr3_aa: CASSYLPRGGGLREQYF
cdr3_nt: TGTGCCAGCAGTTACCTCCCCCGGGGGGGTGGACTACGCGAGCAGTACTTC

j_call: TRBJ1-4
v_call: TRBV30
d_call: TRBD1
clone_size: -
cdr3_aa: CAWTDKTGWDEKLFF
cdr3_nt: TGTGCCTGGACCGACAAGACAGGGTGGGATGAAAAACTGTTTTTT

j_call: TRBJ1-5
v_call: TRBV10-2
d_call: -
clone_size: -
cdr3_aa: CASSFGLGQPQHF
cdr3_nt: TGCGCCAGCAGTTTCGGGTTGGGTCAGCCCCAGCATTTT

j_call: TRBJ1-5
v_call: TRBV30
d_call: -
clone_size: -
cdr3_aa: CAWSGQTLNQPQHF
cdr3_nt: TGTGCCTGGAGTGGACAGACGTTGAATCAGCCCCAGCATTTT

j_call: TRBJ1-4
v_call: TRBV28
d_call: -
clone_size: -
cdr3_aa: CASSSGGGIVNEKLFF
cdr3_nt: TGTGCCAGCAGTTCTGGGGGGGGTATTGTGAATGAAAAACTGTTTTTT

j_call: TRBJ2-3
v_call: TRBV2
d_call: TRBD2
clone_size: -
cdr3_aa: CASSGSGVTDTQYF
cdr3_nt: TGTGCCAGCAGTGGTAGCGGGGTCACAGATACGCAGTATTTT

j_call: TRBJ1-2
v_call: TRBV6-5
d_call: -
clone_size: -
cdr3_aa: CASSYQGSYGYTF
cdr3_nt: TGTGCCAGCAGTTACCAGGGGAGCTATGGCTACACCTTC

j_call: TRBJ2-2
v_call: TRBV6-4
d_call: -
clone_size: -
cdr3_aa: CASRGQYTGELFF
cdr3_nt: TGTGCCAGCCGCGGACAGTACACCGGGGAGCTGTTTTTT

j_call: TRBJ2-1
v_call: TRBV2
d_call: TRBD2
clone_size: -
cdr3_aa: CASSEPISSGVLFF
cdr3_nt: TGTGCCAGCAGTGAACCTATATCTAGCGGGGTTCTCTTCTTC

j_call: TRBJ1-2
v_call: TRBV6-6
d_call: TRBD1
clone_size: -
cdr3_aa: CASSHRGYGYTF
cdr3_nt: TGTGCCAGCAGCCACAGGGGGTATGGCTACACCTTC

j_call: TRBJ1-2
v_call: TRBV7-9
d_call: TRBD1
clone_size: -
cdr3_aa: CASSFAGGVSGYTF
cdr3_nt: TGTGCCAGCAGCTTCGCAGGGGGCGTTTCCGGCTACACCTTC

j_call: TRBJ2-1
v_call: TRBV19
d_call: TRBD2
clone_size: -
cdr3_aa: CASSRTSGGILGEQFF
cdr3_nt: TGTGCCAGTAGTCGGACTAGCGGGGGAATATTAGGTGAGCAGTTCTTC

j_call: TRBJ1-5
v_call: TRBV10-1
d_call: -
clone_size: -
cdr3_aa: CASSESRQGPNQPQHF
cdr3_nt: TGCGCCAGCAGTGAGTCTCGGCAGGGCCCCAATCAGCCCCAGCATTTT

j_call: TRBJ2-3
v_call: TRBV5-4
d_call: -
clone_size: -
cdr3_aa: CASSSDSFTDTQYF
cdr3_nt: TGTGCCAGCAGTTCGGACAGTTTCACAGATACGCAGTATTTT

j_call: TRBJ1-2
v_call: TRBV4-2
d_call: TRBD1
clone_size: -
cdr3_aa: CASSQEKGAPYGYTF
cdr3_nt: TGTGCCAGCAGCCAAGAAAAGGGGGCGCCCTATGGCTACACCTTC

j_call: TRBJ1-1
v_call: TRBV5-1
d_call: -
clone_size: -
cdr3_aa: CASNPGMSTEAFF
cdr3_nt: TGCGCCAGCAATCCAGGGATGAGTACTGAAGCTTTCTTT

j_call: TRBJ1-4
v_call: TRBV7-2
d_call: -
clone_size: -
cdr3_aa: CASSPRTPATNEKLFF
cdr3_nt: TGTGCCAGCAGCCCCCGGACACCTGCAACTAATGAAAAACTGTTTTTT

j_call: TRBJ2-1
v_call: TRBV28
d_call: TRBD2
clone_size: -
cdr3_aa: CASRLRLSGGEQFF
cdr3_nt: TGTGCCAGCAGACTACGATTAAGCGGGGGGGAGCAGTTCTTC

j_call: TRBJ2-5
v_call: TRBV5-1
d_call: TRBD2
clone_size: -
cdr3_aa: CASSPGTSKETQYF
cdr3_nt: TGCGCCAGCAGCCCCGGGACTAGCAAAGAGACCCAGTACTTC